This paragraph covers one TCR delta chain sequence. No cognate antigen has been identified for it. Base quality data are lacking; no much larger clone is found one base away. Using SuperScript II, cDNA was generated through template-switch reverse transcription, with TRGC- and TRDC-specific primers combined in a single tube. The TRGC primer was designed so that it binds both the TRGC1 and the TRGC2 constant genes. TRG and TRD amplification used the KAPA Real-Time Library Amplification Kit, with AMPure XP bead purification between steps. Index PCR with the Nextera XT Index Kit was used to attach the Illumina sequencing adapters. TRG and TRD amplicons were sequenced on an Illumina MiSeq with the V2 300 kit, giving 150 bp paired-end reads. The source study handled its data this way. Before further analysis, read quality was checked using FastQC version 0.11.8. Reads were mapped to GenBank TRG or TRD reference genes, and MiXCR version 3.0.3 was used to assemble CDR3 sequences. Default MiXCR settings were kept, except that 3 rather than 5 consecutive nucleotides were used to assemble TRDD gene segments. N additions, CDR3 length, J segment length and clonotype sharing between samples were all calculated using VDJtools version 1.2.1. CDR3 sequences that were out of frame or contained stop codons were left out of the analysis. Infant repertoires were compared for overlap with previously published fetal, cord blood and adult blood Vgamma9Vdelta2 repertoires. In TCRdb, clones were called once more from the public reads by CATT, and rows of identical DNA were later combined. These V and J calls originate from TCRdb's pipeline instead of the authors' own analysis. The sample yields some 990 delta-chain clones; 18% were counted once. The ten biggest clones cover around a tenth of the sample.

The same treatment, using spiramycin and/or pyrimethamine plus sulfadiazine plus folinic acid, was given to mothers of both infected and uninfected infants. All infants, infected and uninfected, were born by term delivery after more than 37 weeks of gestation. Roughly 0.96 mL of blood was used to isolate PBMCs by Lymphoprep gradient centrifugation, after which the PBMCs were cryopreserved in liquid nitrogen and shipped to Belgium. After thawing, PBMCs were labeled with Zombie NIR viability dye and stained with CD3, TCR gammadelta, Vgamma9 and Vdelta2 antibodies. Sorting of CD3+ TCRgammadelta+ T cells was performed on a FACSAria III, with a mean purity of around 98%. For each sample, the RNeasy Micro Kit was used to isolate RNA from 8,000 to 10,000 sorted gammadelta T cells. Infants were born to mothers enrolled with primary T. gondii infection during pregnancy. Infant peripheral blood was collected at an outpatient microbiology and virology center in Pavia, Italy.

V trim: 3 bases; J trim: 5 bases; unmatched bases: 4. Based on the germline V gene, the CDR1 and CDR2 sequences are GEAIGNYY and EKD. From cysteine to phenylalanine, the CDR3 is 13 amino acids long. Just the 39-base CDR3 DNA is kept, in frame starting at base 1. The sample originates from a study of Vγ9Vδ2 T cells in congenital toxoplasmosis (dated by TCRdb to the early 2020s). A note on the overall study: Congenital toxoplasmosis was diagnosed using IgG, IgM and IgA serology, Western blot and an in-house interferon-gamma release assay. Gamma and delta chain CDR3 repertoires of sorted blood gammadelta T cells were compared between congenitally T. gondii-infected and uninfected infants. Infant repertoires were sequenced at 2 months after birth and at 1 year of age. TCR sequencing covered about 5 infected and some 10 uninfected infants at 2 months, plus 3 infected and 4 uninfected infants at 1 year.

Broader findings and caveats from the paper: Two months was the earliest age with enough suitable sample material for TCR repertoire analysis, so newborn repertoires were not sequenced. Compared with uninfected infants, infected infants at 2 months appeared to have fewer N additions in their TRGV9 and TRDV2 CDR3s, and this was especially true for TRDV2-TRDJ1 sequences. Germline-encoded fetal-type TRDV2 CDR3 sequences seemed to be more prevalent in infected than in uninfected 2-month-old infants, with an in utero expansion footprint being suggested. High prevalence of a public TRGV9 clonotype was observed in both infected and uninfected infants. Repertoire differences between infected and uninfected infants were less clearly seen at 1 year of age than at 2 months.

Recombination linked TRDV2 to TRDJ1; 8 nucleotides in the junction match TRDD3. No J gene was available from TCRdb, and it was assigned here by a germline match of the DNA. The source material was gamma-delta T cells from blood. The sequence came from a child younger than 10 born to a mother with Toxoplasma gondii infection during pregnancy, either congenitally infected or uninfected (not recorded which). The CDR3 protein: CACDPLGVDKLIF. The nucleotides are TGTGCCTGTGACCCACTGGGGGTAGATAAACTCATCTTT.